The 28 T cell receptor beta chains in this list originate from one sample, sequenced in a study of T-cell memory formation after mild COVID-19. Via MiXCR, TCRdb re-called the 5' RACE reads, giving one row per CDR3 protein. Of some 150,000 distinct CDR3 sequences listed, approximately 25% were seen once; the top ten hold less than 25%. The sample taken for sequencing was PBMCs or a T cell subset sorted from them (not recorded which). The source is an adult woman who had mild COVID-19 (a few samples of this study predate the infection). Cell type and time point are not known.

This clonotype was counted a few times. The chain has TRBV21-1 and TRBJ2-1; the D call of TRBD2 is as the table states it, not checked on the DNA. TRBV21-1 is classified as a pseudogene. The CDR3 totals 15 residues. In nucleotides, the CDR3 is TGTGCCAGCAGCAGACCGGGACTGCCCTACAATGAGCAGTTCTTC. Its translation is CASSRPGLPYNEQFF.

This clonotype occurred a few times. The V and J genes are TRBV11-2 and TRBJ1-4; unclear D gene. The CDR3 is 12 residues long. The germline CDR1 and CDR2 sequences are SGHAT and FQNNGV. Trimming took 7 bases from V and 8 from J, leaving 11 bases between them. The CDR3 region is CASKPLGEKLFF. DNA of the CDR3: TGTGCCAGCAAACCTCTCGGAGAAAAACTGTTTTTT.

The J gene is TRBJ1-5, the V gene TRBV12-3 or TRBV12-4; D might be TRBD1 (6 bases). V was trimmed by 6 bases and J by 3 bases, leaving 12 bases between them. The CDR3 is 14 amino acids. The CDR3 region is CASRGGSNNQPQHF. The CDR3 coding sequence is TGTGCCAGCAGAGGGGGGTCGAACAATCAGCCCCAGCATTTT.

The rearrangement uses TRBV6-5 and TRBJ2-7; D is uncertain. Germline loops: CDR1 MNHEY, CDR2 SVGAGI. The CDR3 has 11 residues. V lost 0 bases, J lost 7 bases, and 4 bases lay in between. This chain's CDR3 is CASSYSGEQYF. DNA for the CDR3: TGTGCCAGCAGTTACTCGGGAGAGCAGTACTTC.

Many counts were recorded for this clonotype. The rearrangement uses TRBV14 and TRBJ2-7, with a weak D call TRBD1 (5 bases). This CDR3 contains 14 residues. Trimming shortened V by 2 bases and J by 2 bases, and 10 bases separated the two germline ends. The germline V gene has CDR1 SGHDN and CDR2 FVKESK. The CDR3 region is CASSQQTVTYEQYF. CDR3 bases: TGTGCCAGCAGCCAACAGACAGTTACCTACGAGCAGTACTTC.

The rearrangement uses TRBV12-3 or TRBV12-4 and TRBJ2-3; weak D call: TRBD2 (5 bases). V lost 3 bases and J lost 2, with 12 bases in between. This CDR3 has 15 amino acids. CDR3 loop: CASSFGGRNTDTQYF. The CDR3 bases are TGTGCCAGCAGTTTCGGCGGGCGGAACACAGATACGCAGTATTTT.

This clonotype was observed a handful of times. The chain carries TRBV27 and TRBJ1-6, with D uncertain. The CDR3 is 12 residues long. Trimming cost V 2 bases and J 7 bases, with 3 bases left between them. CDR1 MNHEY and CDR2 SMNVEV come from the germline V gene (reference sequence). CDR3 sequence reads: CASSLMNSPLHF. In nucleotides, the CDR3 is TGTGCCAGCAGTTTAATGAATTCACCCCTCCACTTT.

The V and J genes are TRBV7-9 and TRBJ1-4; the match to TRBD1 covers 7 bases. CDR3 length equals 15 residues. The J segment lost 8 bases and the V segment lost 0 bases, leaving 6 bases of the junction unmatched. Looked up from germline, CDR1 is SEHNR and CDR2 is FQNEAQ (reference sequence). The CDR3 nucleotides are TGTGCCAGCAGCTTAGCGGAGGGGGCTGAAGAAAAACTGTTTTTT. It encodes CASSLAEGAEEKLFF.

The V gene is TRBV7-9, the J gene TRBJ1-2; weak D call: TRBD1 (6 bases). This CDR3 contains 15 residues. CDR1 and CDR2 from the germline V gene are SEHNR and FQNEAQ (reference sequence). The V and J ends lost 5 bases and 2 bases respectively, with 15 bases between them. The CDR3 is CASSLASGQNYGYTF. CDR3 nucleotide sequence: TGTGCCAGCAGCCTTGCCTCAGGACAGAACTATGGCTACACCTTC.

This clonotype was picked up many times. The chain is built from TRBV29-1 and TRBJ1-2, with D tentatively TRBD1 (5 bases). Between the trimmed V and J ends, which lost 4 bases and 0 bases, there was a span of 9 bases. The germline gives CDR1 SQVTM, CDR2 ANQGSEA. This CDR3 contains 13 residues. CDR3 residues: CSVGQGANYGYTF. DNA for the CDR3: TGCAGCGTTGGGCAGGGAGCTAACTATGGCTACACCTTC.

This clonotype was seen a handful of times. This chain uses TRBV20-1 with TRBJ1-2; D ambiguous. CDR3 length equals 8 residues. Trimming left V 8 bases short and J 14 bases short, with 12 bases between. Germline CDR1 and CDR2: DFQATT and SNEGSKA (reference sequence). CDR3 residues: CSSGLSTF. CDR3 DNA: TGCAGTTCCGGACTCTCAACCTTC.

The rearrangement links TRBV29-1 to TRBJ2-1; no clear D gene. Germline CDR1 reads SQVTM; CDR2 reads ANQGSEA. The CDR3 consists of 12 residues. Between the trimmed V and J ends, which lost 4 bases and 5 bases, there was a span of 9 bases. CDR3 in DNA: TGCAGCGTTGCAACAGTCCACAATGAGCAGTTCTTC. Translated: CSVATVHNEQFF.

The chain carries TRBV29-1 and TRBJ1-1; 8 bases fit TRBD1. CDR1 and CDR2 (germline): SQVTM, ANQGSEA. This CDR3 contains 15 residues. V was pared by 1 base and J by 2 bases, with 6 bases of the junction left unmatched. CDR3 sequence (DNA): TGCAGCGTTGAAGGCGAGACAGGGGCCAACACTGAAGCTTTCTTT. Translation: CSVEGETGANTEAFF.

The genes are TRBV12-3 or TRBV12-4 and TRBJ2-3; unclear D gene. The CDR3 totals 12 residues. Trimming pared 1 base from V and 11 bases from J, leaving 10 bases between. Written as DNA, the CDR3 is TGTGCCAGCAGTTTAGGAGACTTCGTGCAGTATTTT. Its protein product is CASSLGDFVQYF.

The rearrangement uses TRBV4-1 and TRBJ2-1; 8 nucleotides agree with TRBD1. Germline CDR1 reads MGHRA; CDR2 reads YSYEKL. The CDR3 covers 16 residues. Losses at the gene ends were 5 bases for V and 5 bases for J; bases not matched to a gene: 11. The chain's CDR3 is CASSVTGTGSHNEQFF. The CDR3 DNA reads TGCGCCAGCAGCGTGACCGGGACAGGTTCTCACAATGAGCAGTTCTTC.

The chain has TRBV4-1 and TRBJ2-7, with 9 bases fitting TRBD1. CDR3 length: 16 amino acids. Germline V gene data show CDR1 as MGHRA and CDR2 as YSYEKL. V lost 3 bases, J lost 6 bases, and 12 bases stayed unmatched. The CDR3 spells CASSHPPGQGSSEQYF. The CDR3, as DNA: TGCGCCAGCAGCCATCCCCCGGGACAGGGCTCGTCCGAGCAGTACTTC.

This clonotype was seen only a few times. The DNA for the CDR3 is TGTGCCAGCAGTTACTCGAACGGGGGAGGCTACGAGCAGTACTTC. Amino acids: CASSYSNGGGYEQYF. This rearrangement joins TRBV6-5 to TRBJ2-7; a possible D gene is TRBD2 (6 bases). This CDR3 comprises 15 residues. Germline V gives CDR1 MNHEY, CDR2 SVGAGI. V was shortened by 0 bases and J by 3 bases, with 12 bases between the two germline ends.

The chain couples TRBV7-8 to TRBJ2-5, with TRBD2 identical over 9 bases. The CDR3 covers 15 residues. Unmatched junction bases numbered 9, after V lost 5 bases and J lost 5 bases. Looked up from germline, CDR1 is SGHVS and CDR2 is FQNEAQ. CDR3 DNA sequence: TGTGCCAGCAGCCCCTTAGCGGGAGTGGCGGAGACCCAGTACTTC. Amino acid sequence: CASSPLAGVAETQYF.

This clonotype was seen only a few times. The rearrangement joins TRBV5-6 to TRBJ2-5; tentative D call: TRBD1 (5 bases). Trimming removed 0 bases at V and 5 bases at J, with 20 bases between. The CDR3 sequence is 17 residues long. Per germline, CDR1 SGHDT and CDR2 YYEEEE. CDR3 in amino acids: CASSLDFMTVVEETQYF. The CDR3 DNA sequence: TGTGCCAGCAGCTTGGACTTTATGACAGTGGTGGAGGAGACCCAGTACTTC.

Only a few counts were recorded for this clonotype. The chain employs TRBV7-6 and TRBJ2-3; 9 bases fit TRBD2. The CDR3 loop spans 16 amino acids. Per the germline V gene, CDR1 is SGHVS and CDR2 is FNYEAQ. Trimming at V came to 5 bases and at J to 0 bases, leaving 6 bases not matched to a gene. CDR3 protein: CASSPHSGSSTDTQYF. The CDR3 DNA reads as TGTGCCAGCAGCCCACATAGCGGGAGTAGCACAGATACGCAGTATTTT.

This clonotype was observed a few times. The V gene is TRBV19, the J gene TRBJ1-2, with 7 nucleotides matching TRBD1. After removal of 5 bases from V and 4 bases from J, the junction contained 1 base not matched to a gene. The CDR3 has 12 residues. Germline V gives CDR1 LNHDA, CDR2 SQIVND (reference sequence). As DNA, the CDR3 is TGTGCCAGTAGTGCAGGGGGCTATGGCTACACCTTC. This gives the protein CASSAGGYGYTF.

This clonotype was found a few times. This sequence joins TRBV19 and TRBJ1-1, with no clear D. Germline V gene lookup returns CDR1 LNHDA and CDR2 SQIVND (reference sequence). V gave up 6 bases and J gave up 11 bases, with 13 bases separating them. The CDR3 is made up of 11 amino acids. This chain's CDR3 is CASRDGDEAFF. The CDR3 DNA reads TGTGCCAGTAGGGACGGCGATGAGGCTTTCTTT.

This clonotype was counted a few times. This chain connects TRBV20-1 to TRBJ2-1; 8 bases match TRBD2. CDR1 and CDR2 from the germline V gene are DFQATT and SNEGSKA (reference sequence). V shed 0 bases, J shed 4 bases, and the junction held 5 bases outside the gene matches. This CDR3 is 15 amino acids long. The CDR3 protein is CSARDSGLEYNEQFF. The CDR3 coding sequence is TGCAGTGCTAGAGATTCGGGACTAGAATACAATGAGCAGTTCTTC.

This clonotype has just a few counts. This chain uses TRBV4-1 with TRBJ2-7; possible D gene TRBD2, 6 bases. The CDR3 runs to 13 residues. V lost 3 bases to trimming and J lost 3 bases, with 9 bases between them. The germline V gene has CDR1 MGHRA and CDR2 YSYEKL. The CDR3 protein is CASSHGTDYEQYF. In DNA form, the CDR3 reads TGCGCCAGCAGCCACGGGACTGACTACGAGCAGTACTTC.

This clonotype was found many times. One junction end does not reproduce the germline sequence, and a read error may be involved. CDR3 bases: TGCGCCAGCAGCCAAGCCCTCTCCTACGAGCAGTACTTC. This sequence encodes CASSQALSYEQYF. This rearrangement joins TRBV3-1 to TRBJ2-7; no firm D call. Germline V CDR1 and CDR2: LGHDT, YNNKEL (reference sequence). CDR3 length: 13 residues.

There are a few counts of this clonotype. The chain couples TRBV5-1 to TRBJ1-4; no reliable D call. Per germline, CDR1 SGHRS and CDR2 YFSETQ. The CDR3 is 15 amino acids. V gave up 0 bases and J gave up 6 bases, with 12 bases separating them. This CDR3 reads CASSLVPRGDEKLFF. The CDR3, as DNA: TGCGCCAGCAGCTTGGTGCCCCGGGGAGATGAAAAACTGTTTTTT.

This clonotype was seen a few times. The V gene is TRBV28, the J gene TRBJ2-7, with 13 bases that match TRBD2. Germline lookup yields CDR1 MDHEN and CDR2 SYDVKM. The CDR3 covers 16 residues. Trimming cost V 5 bases and J 2 bases; bases outside gene matches: 6. The CDR3 spells CASSPRLAGGTYEQYF. The CDR3, as DNA: TGTGCCAGCAGTCCTAGACTAGCGGGGGGAACCTACGAGCAGTACTTC.

Only a few counts were recorded for this clonotype. The chain joins TRBV4-1 to TRBJ1-5, with D hard to call. This CDR3 has 14 residues. CDR1 and CDR2 (germline): MGHRA, YSYEKL. Trimming took 1 base from V and 7 from J, leaving 11 bases between them. In nucleotides, the CDR3 is TGCGCCAGCAGCCAAGGAAGAGGGAACCAGCCCCAGCATTTT. Protein: CASSQGRGNQPQHF.